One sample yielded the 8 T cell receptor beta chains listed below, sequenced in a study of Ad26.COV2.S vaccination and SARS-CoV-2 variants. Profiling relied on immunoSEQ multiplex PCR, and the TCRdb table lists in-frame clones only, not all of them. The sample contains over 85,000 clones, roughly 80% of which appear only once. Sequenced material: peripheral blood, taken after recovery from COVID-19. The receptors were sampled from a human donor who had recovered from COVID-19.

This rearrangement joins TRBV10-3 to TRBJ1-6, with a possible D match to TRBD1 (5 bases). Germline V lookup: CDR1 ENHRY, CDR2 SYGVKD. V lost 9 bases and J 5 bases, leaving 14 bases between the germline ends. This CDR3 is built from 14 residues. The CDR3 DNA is TGTGCCATAGGATCAGGGACTCATAATTCACCCCTCCACTTT. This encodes CAIGSGTHNSPLHF.

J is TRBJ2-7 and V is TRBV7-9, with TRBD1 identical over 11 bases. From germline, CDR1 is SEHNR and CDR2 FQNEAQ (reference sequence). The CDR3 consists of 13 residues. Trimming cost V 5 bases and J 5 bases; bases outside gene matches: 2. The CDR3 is CASSGTGGDEQYF. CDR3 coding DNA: TGTGCCAGCAGCGGGACAGGGGGGGACGAGCAGTACTTC.

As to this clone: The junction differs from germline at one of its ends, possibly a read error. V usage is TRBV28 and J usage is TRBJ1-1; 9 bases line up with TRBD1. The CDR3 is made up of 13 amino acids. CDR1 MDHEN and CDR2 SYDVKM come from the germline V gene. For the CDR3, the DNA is TGTGCCAGCGGGACAGGGTTGAAGACTGAAGCTTTCTTT. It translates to CASGTGLKTEAFF.

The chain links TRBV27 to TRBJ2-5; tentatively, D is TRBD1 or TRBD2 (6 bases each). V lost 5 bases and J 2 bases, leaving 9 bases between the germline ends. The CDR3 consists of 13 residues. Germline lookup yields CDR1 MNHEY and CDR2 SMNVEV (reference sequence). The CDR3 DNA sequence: TGTGCCAGCAGTAGGGGGGAGCAAGAGACCCAGTACTTC. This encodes CASSRGEQETQYF.

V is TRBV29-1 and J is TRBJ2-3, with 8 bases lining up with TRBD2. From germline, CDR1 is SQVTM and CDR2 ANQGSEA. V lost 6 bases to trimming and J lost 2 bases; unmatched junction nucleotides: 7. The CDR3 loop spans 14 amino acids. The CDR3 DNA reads TGCAGCGTAGAAACAGCGGGGGCCACAGATACGCAGTATTTT. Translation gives CSVETAGATDTQYF.

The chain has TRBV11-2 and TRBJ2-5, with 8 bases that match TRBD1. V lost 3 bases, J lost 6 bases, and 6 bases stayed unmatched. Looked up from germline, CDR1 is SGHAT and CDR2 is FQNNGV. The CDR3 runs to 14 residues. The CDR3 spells CASSLDRVTKTQYF. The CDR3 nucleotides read TGTGCCAGCAGCTTGGACAGGGTAACGAAGACCCAGTACTTC. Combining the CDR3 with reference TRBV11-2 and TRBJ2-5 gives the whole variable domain EAGVAQSPRYKIIEKRQSVAFWCNPISGHATLYWYQQILGQGPKLLIQFQNNGVVDDSQLPKDRFSAERLKGVDSTLKIQPAKLEDSAVYLCASSLDRVTKTQYFGPGTRLLVL.

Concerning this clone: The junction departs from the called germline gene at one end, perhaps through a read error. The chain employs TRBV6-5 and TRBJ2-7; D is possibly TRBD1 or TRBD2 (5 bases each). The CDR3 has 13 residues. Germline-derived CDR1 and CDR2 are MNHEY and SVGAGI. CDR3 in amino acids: CASNYPGRDEQYF. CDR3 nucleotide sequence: TGTGCCAGCAATTACCCGGGGCGAGACGAGCAGTACTTC.

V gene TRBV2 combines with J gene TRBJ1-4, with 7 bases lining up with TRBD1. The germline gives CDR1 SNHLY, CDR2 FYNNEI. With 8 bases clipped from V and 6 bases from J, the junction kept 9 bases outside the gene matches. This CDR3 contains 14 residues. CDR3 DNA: TGTGCCAGCGGACAGGATCTTGGGGATGAAAAACTGTTTTTT. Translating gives CASGQDLGDEKLFF.